This T cell receptor beta chain was sequenced during a study of CD8 T cells in ankylosing spondylitis. Ten or more counts support this clonotype. Its target is unknown. A quantitative 5'-RACE method, one with molecular barcodes, was used to make TCR beta libraries. TCRdb re-called the 5' RACE reads through MiXCR, storing one row per CDR3 protein. The sample lists about 100,000 distinct CDR3 sequences; about 7.7% were seen once. Germline loops: CDR1 SGHTA, CDR2 FQGNSA. V lost 5 bases to trimming and J lost 0 bases, with 14 bases between them. CDR3 length: 16 amino acids. Findings and caveats of the study: About 8 highly homologous variants made up a TCR beta motif that seemed to typify ankylosing spondylitis blood. Disease-associated clonotypes exhibited CD8+ identity and were relatively infrequent in peripheral blood.

Sample: blood, either unsorted or a sorted T cell fraction (not recorded which). The rearrangement uses TRBV7-2 and TRBJ1-5; D remains ambiguous. The TCR sequence derives from a male donor with ankylosing spondylitis or in good health (not recorded which). The CDR3 reads CASSPQVTRSNQPQHF. As DNA, the CDR3 is TGTGCCAGCAGCCCCCAGGTTACCCGTAGCAATCAGCCCCAGCATTTT.